This TCR beta chain was captured by sequencing in a study of blood T cell repertoires in COVID-19. Study in general: COVID-19 samples collected from the United States, Italy and Spain covered acute and convalescent phases. The analysed material was cDNA or gDNA that came from T cells, B-cell-depleted T cells, or PBMCs.

The V gene lost 2 bases and the J gene lost 5 bases, with 15 bases spanning the gap. CDR1 and CDR2 (germline): LGHDT, YNNKEL (reference sequence). CDR3 size: 15 residues. While infection was still active, Seattle patients were enrolled and then followed longitudinally. Original methodology: Counts of nucleated cells, estimated from reference gene primer amplification, were obtained. The data were produced by immunoSEQ multiplex PCR, yet TCRdb's version contains in-frame clones alone and is incomplete. The DNA was the basis for D and trimming; V, J and clone size are from that table. Of 200,000 to 250,000 clones listed, 75% to 85% are singletons.

The V and J genes are TRBV3-1 (or the pseudogene TRBV3-2) and TRBJ2-5, with no clear D. Input material: peripheral blood. This TCR derives from a woman in her sixties or seventies with COVID-19, enrolled during active disease. This chain's CDR3 is CASSQSGLDWETQYF. CDR3 coding DNA: TGTGCCAGCAGCCAATCGGGTCTTGATTGGGAGACCCAGTACTTC.